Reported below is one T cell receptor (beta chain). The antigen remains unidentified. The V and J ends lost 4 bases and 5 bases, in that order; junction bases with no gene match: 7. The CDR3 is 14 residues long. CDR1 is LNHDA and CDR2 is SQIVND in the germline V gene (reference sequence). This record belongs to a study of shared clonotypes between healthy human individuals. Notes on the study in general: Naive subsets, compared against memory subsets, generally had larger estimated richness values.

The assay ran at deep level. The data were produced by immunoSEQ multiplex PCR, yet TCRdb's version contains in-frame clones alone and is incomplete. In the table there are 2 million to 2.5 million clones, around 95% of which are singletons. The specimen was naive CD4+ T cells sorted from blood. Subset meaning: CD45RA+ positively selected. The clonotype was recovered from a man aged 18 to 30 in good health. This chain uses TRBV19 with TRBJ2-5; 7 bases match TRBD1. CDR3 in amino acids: CASSTQTGRETQYF. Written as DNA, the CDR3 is TGTGCCAGTAGTACCCAGACAGGGCGGGAGACCCAGTACTTC. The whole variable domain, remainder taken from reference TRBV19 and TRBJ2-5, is DGGITQSPKYLFRKEGQNVTLSCEQNLNHDAMYWYRQDPGQGLRLIYYSQIVNDFQKGDIAEGYSVSREKKESFPLTVTSAQKNPTAFYLCASSTQTGRETQYFGPGTRLLVL.